This T cell receptor (beta chain) was sequenced in a study of vaccination effects on CD4 cells after COVID-19 (dated by TCRdb to 2022 to 2024). As for the study more broadly: The ViraFEST assay stimulated PBMC with viral peptide pools and then used TCR sequencing to identify antigen-specific CD4+ T cell clonotypes by expansion. Each well held fewer than 2.5 million PBMC cultured in IMDM containing 5% human AB serum, roughly 10 IU/ml IL-2 and gentamicin, along with 8 to 10 ug/ml peptides. A total of ten to eleven COVID-19 convalescent patients and a few SARS-CoV-2-naive healthy vaccine recipients were included in the full study. Each participant got two doses of an mRNA SARS-CoV-2 vaccine, either BNT162b2 or mRNA-1273. In both COVID-19 convalescent patients and infection-naive vaccine recipients, the study compared SARS-CoV-2 spike-specific CD4+ TCR repertoires from before mRNA vaccination with those from after it. Cultures from other donors in the study were sequenced using the Oncomine TCR Beta short-read assay on an Illumina iSeq 100.

Library creation used the immunoSEQ multiplex PCR assay. DNA from the cultured, isolated CD4+ T cells was subjected to TCR beta CDR3 sequencing. Turning to the authors' computational methods: Non-productive TCR sequences were removed, reads were trimmed to the CDR3 region, and CDR3s of at least 7 amino acids were retained. The MANAFEST web app was used to identify antigen-specific clonotypes by comparing expansion in peptide wells with expansion in reference cultures. To count as positive, a clone had to show expansion at FDR<0.05 compared with the reference and with all other wells, an odds ratio above 5, and a frequency above 0.1% in two replicate wells. A clonotype was called cross-reactive if it was significantly expanded both in SARS-CoV-2 spike wells and in at least one common cold coronavirus spike condition. Using the stringdist R package, CDR3 similarity was measured by Levenshtein distance, and unrooted trees were constructed with ape in R 3.6.1. Held by TCRdb, this immuneACCESS table contains in-frame sequences only and omits some clones. Under half of the omission traces to an unresolved V gene where checked; the cause of the rest is unknown. D and trimming come from the DNA, and the V and J calls and clone size come from that table. The sample includes some 36,000 clones, with around 63% observed a single time. The ten biggest clones cover around 4.4% of the sample.

Of note for this clone: Its antigen is currently not known. No base quality information exists; no much larger clone differs at one position.

Beyond this particular receptor, the publication reports: Clones induced by infection and clones induced by vaccination both contracted markedly at late timepoints after vaccination, which fits with T cell responses waning over time. The study was limited by a small number of convalescent patients, and early post-infection timepoints were lacking. In healthy vaccine recipients, vaccine-induced clones were almost all SARS-CoV-2 mono-reactive, with only 1 of 255 being cross-reactive with common cold coronaviruses.

After around 10 days of culture, CD4+ T cells were isolated with the EasySep CD4+ T cell isolation kit. None of the healthy vaccine recipients had a prior SARS-CoV-2 infection, which was confirmed by nucleocapsid antibody tests that came back negative both before and after vaccination. On days 3 and 7, half of the culture medium was replaced with fresh IL-2-containing medium. Unless noted otherwise, every peptide stimulation condition was cultured in triplicate wells. Using Ficoll-Paque Plus gradient centrifugation, PBMC were separated from whole blood and then either used fresh or cryopreserved at -140C. The QIAamp micro DNA kit was used to extract genomic DNA from the cultured CD4+ T cells. The source was CD4+ T cells from PBMCs cultured without peptide, collected before COVID-19 vaccination. The sequence came from a human donor who received a COVID-19 vaccine.

The encoded CDR3 is CASSDGGAHTQYF. The sequenced DNA: TGTGCCAGCAGTGACGGTGGAGCCCATACGCAGTATTTT. The chain employs TRBV25-1 and TRBJ2-3, with no D gene named confidently. V loses 3 bases of germline sequence and J loses 7 bases, and the interval between the two ends is 11 bases. The germline V gene yields MGHDK for CDR1 and SYGVNS for CDR2. Reading from cysteine to phenylalanine, the CDR3 counts 13 amino acids. The entry retains the CDR3 DNA only, 39 bases that are in frame from base 1.